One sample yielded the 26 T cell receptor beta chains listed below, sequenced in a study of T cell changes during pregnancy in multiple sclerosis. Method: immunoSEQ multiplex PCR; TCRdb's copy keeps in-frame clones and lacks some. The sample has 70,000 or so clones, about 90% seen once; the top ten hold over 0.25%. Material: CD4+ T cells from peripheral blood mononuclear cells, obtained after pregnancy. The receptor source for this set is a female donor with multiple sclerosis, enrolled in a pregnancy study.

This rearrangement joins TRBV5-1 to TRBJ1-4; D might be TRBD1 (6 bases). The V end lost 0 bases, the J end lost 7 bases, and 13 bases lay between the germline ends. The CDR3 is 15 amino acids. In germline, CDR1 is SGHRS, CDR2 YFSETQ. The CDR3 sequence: CASSLEGLGGEKLFF. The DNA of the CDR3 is TGCGCCAGCAGCTTGGAGGGACTAGGGGGTGAAAAACTGTTTTTT.

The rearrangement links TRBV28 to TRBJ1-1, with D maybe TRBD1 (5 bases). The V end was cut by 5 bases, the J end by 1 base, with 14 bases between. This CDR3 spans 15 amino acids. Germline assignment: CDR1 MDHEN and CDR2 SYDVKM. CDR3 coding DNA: TGTGCCAGCAGTCCCGGCGGCAGGGCGAACACTGAAGCTTTCTTT. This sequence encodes CASSPGGRANTEAFF.

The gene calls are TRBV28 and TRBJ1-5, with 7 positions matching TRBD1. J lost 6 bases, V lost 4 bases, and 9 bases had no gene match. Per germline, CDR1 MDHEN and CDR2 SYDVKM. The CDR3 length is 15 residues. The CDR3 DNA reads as TGTGCCAGCAGTTATCCGGGCCAGGGGGTTCAGCCCCAGCATTTT. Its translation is CASSYPGQGVQPQHF.

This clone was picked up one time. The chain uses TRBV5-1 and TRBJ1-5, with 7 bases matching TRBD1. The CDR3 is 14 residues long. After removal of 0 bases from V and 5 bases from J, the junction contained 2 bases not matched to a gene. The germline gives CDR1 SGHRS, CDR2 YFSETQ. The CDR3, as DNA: TGCGCCAGCAGCTTGGGACAGGGCGATCAGCCCCAGCATTTT. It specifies CASSLGQGDQPQHF.

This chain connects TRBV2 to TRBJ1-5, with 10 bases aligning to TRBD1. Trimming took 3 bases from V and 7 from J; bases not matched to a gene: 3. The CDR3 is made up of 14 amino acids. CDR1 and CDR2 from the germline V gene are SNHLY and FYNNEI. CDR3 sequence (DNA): TGTGCCAGCAGTGAGACAGGGGGCGGACAGCCCCAGCATTTT. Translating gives CASSETGGGQPQHF.

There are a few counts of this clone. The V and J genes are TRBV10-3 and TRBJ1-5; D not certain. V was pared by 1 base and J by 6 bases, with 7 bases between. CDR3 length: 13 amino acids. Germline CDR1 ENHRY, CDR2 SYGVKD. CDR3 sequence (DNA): TGTGCCATCAGTGAGTATGAGGGTCAGCCCCAGCATTTT. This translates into CAISEYEGQPQHF.

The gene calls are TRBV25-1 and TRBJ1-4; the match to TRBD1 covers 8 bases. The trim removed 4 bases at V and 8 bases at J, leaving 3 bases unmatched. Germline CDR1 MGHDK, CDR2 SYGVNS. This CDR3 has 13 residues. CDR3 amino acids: CASSGRGREKLFF. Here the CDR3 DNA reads TGTGCCAGCAGTGGCAGGGGGCGCGAAAAACTGTTTTTT.

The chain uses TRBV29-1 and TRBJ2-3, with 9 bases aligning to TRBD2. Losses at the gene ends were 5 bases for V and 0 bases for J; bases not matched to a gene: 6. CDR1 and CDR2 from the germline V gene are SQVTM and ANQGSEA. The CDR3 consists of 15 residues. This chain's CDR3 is CSVTAGGKSTDTQYF. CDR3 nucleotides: TGCAGCGTTACCGCGGGAGGGAAAAGCACAGATACGCAGTATTTT.

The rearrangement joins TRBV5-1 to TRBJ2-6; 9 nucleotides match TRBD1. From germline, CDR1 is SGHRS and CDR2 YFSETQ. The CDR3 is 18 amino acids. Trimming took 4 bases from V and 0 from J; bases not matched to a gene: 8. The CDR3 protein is CASSRGGTGSSGANVLTF. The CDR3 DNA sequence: TGCGCCAGCAGCAGGGGGGGGACAGGGAGCTCTGGGGCCAACGTCCTGACTTTC.

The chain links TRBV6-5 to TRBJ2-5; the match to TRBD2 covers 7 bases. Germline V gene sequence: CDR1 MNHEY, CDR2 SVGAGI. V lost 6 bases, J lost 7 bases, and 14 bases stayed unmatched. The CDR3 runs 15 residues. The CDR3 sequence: CASSIGLGHLVTQYF. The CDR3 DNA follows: TGTGCCAGCAGCATCGGACTAGGCCATCTGGTGACCCAGTACTTC.

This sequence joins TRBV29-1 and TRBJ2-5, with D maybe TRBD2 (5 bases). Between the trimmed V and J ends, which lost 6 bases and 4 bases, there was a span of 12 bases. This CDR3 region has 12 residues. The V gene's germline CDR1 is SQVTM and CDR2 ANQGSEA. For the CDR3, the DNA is TGCAGCGTGAGCCGGGATGGAGAGACCCAGTACTTC. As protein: CSVSRDGETQYF.

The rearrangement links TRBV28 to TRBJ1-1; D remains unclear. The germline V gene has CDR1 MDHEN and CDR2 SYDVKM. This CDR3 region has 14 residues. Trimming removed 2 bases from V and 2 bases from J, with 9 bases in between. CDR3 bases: TGTGCCAGCAGTTTAGTCACGACAAACACTGAAGCTTTCTTT. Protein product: CASSLVTTNTEAFF. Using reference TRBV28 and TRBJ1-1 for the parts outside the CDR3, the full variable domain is DVKVTQSSRYLVKRTGEKVFLECVQDMDHENMFWYRQDPGLGLRLIYFSYDVKMKEKGDIPEGYSVSREKKERFSLILESASTNQTSMYLCASSLVTTNTEAFFGQGTRLTVV.

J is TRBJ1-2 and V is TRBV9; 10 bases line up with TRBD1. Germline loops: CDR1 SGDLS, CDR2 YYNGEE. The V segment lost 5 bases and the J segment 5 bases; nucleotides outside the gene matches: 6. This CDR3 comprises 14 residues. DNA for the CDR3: TGTGCCAGCAGTTCGGGACAGGGGTTTTATGGCTACACCTTC. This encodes CASSSGQGFYGYTF.

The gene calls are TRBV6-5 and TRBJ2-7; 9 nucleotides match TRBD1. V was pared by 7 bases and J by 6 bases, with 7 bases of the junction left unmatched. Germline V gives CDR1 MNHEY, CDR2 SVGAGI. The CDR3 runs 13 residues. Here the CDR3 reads CASTRDRAGEQYF. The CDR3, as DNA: TGTGCCAGCACGCGGGACAGGGCGGGCGAGCAGTACTTC.

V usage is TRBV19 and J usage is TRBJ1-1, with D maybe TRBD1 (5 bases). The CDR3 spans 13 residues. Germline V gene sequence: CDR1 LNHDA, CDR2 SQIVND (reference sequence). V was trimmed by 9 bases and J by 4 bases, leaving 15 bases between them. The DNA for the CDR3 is TGTGCCAGCAGAGGGGTGGGGGGCACTGAAGCTTTCTTT. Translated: CASRGVGGTEAFF.

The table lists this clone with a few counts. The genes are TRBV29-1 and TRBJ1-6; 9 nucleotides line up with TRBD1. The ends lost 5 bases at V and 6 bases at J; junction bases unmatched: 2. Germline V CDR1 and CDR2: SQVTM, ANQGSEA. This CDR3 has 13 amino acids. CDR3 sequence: CSVMTGGNSPLHF. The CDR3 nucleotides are TGCAGCGTTATGACAGGGGGTAATTCACCCCTCCACTTT.

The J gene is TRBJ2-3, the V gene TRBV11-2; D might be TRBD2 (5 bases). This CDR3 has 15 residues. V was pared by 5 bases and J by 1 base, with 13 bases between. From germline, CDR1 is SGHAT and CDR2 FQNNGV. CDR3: CASSPGEPRTDTQYF. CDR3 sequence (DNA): TGTGCCAGCAGCCCCGGGGAGCCCCGCACAGATACGCAGTATTTT.

The CDR3: CASSFQGTDTQYF. CDR3 coding DNA: TGTGCCAGCAGCTTTCAGGGCACAGATACGCAGTATTTT. The rearrangement joins TRBV5-4 to TRBJ2-3; D unclear. Germline V gives CDR1 SGHNT, CDR2 YYREEE (reference sequence). Trimming cost V 2 bases and J 1 base, with 5 bases left between them. The CDR3 is 13 residues long.

DNA of the CDR3: TGTGCCAGCAGTCCGTCGACAGGCCCCGAGCAGTACTTC. It encodes CASSPSTGPEQYF. This chain links TRBV2 with TRBJ2-7; maybe TRBD1 (6 bases). Trimming took 5 bases from V and 6 from J, leaving 14 bases between them. The CDR3 length is 13 residues. The germline V gene encodes CDR1 SNHLY and CDR2 FYNNEI. Combining the CDR3 with reference TRBV2 and TRBJ2-7 gives the whole variable domain EPEVTQTPSHQVTQMGQEVILRCVPISNHLYFYWYRQILGQKVEFLVSFYNNEISEKSEIFDDQFSVERPDGSNFTLKIRSTKLEDSAMYFCASSPSTGPEQYFGPGTRLTVT.

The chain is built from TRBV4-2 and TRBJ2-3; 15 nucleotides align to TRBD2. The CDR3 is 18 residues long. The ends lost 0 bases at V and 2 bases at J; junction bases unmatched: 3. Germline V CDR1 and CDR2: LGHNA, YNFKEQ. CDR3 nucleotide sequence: TGTGCCAGCAGCCAAGACGGGACTAGCGGGGGGTCCACAGATACGCAGTATTTT. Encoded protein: CASSQDGTSGGSTDTQYF.

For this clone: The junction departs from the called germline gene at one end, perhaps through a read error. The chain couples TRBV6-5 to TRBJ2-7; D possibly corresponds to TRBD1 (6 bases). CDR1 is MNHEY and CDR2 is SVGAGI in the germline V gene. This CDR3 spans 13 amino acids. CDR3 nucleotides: TGTGCCAGCAGTCCCGACCGACAGGACCCCTACCTGTTC. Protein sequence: CASSPDRQDPYLF.

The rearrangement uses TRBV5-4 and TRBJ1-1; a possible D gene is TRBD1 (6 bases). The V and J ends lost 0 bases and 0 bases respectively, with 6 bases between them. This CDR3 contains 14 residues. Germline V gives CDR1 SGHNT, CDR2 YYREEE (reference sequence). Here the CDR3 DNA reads TGTGCCAGCAGCTTGGACAGGGTGAACACTGAAGCTTTCTTT. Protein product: CASSLDRVNTEAFF.

The CDR3, as DNA: TGTGCCACCAGCAGAGGAGGGATAGGGGGCAAAAACATTCAGTACTTC. Protein product: CATSRGGIGGKNIQYF. This rearrangement joins TRBV15 to TRBJ2-4, with D perhaps matching TRBD1 (6 bases). The V gene's germline CDR1 is LNHNV and CDR2 YYDKDF (reference sequence). The CDR3 contains 16 residues. Trimming took off 1 base at V and 3 bases at J, with 13 bases between the two ends.

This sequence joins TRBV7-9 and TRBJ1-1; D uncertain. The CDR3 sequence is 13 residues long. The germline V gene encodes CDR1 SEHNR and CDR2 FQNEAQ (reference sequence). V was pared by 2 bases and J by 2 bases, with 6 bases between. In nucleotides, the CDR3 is TGTGCCAGCAGCTTAAACTATAACACTGAAGCTTTCTTT. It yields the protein CASSLNYNTEAFF.

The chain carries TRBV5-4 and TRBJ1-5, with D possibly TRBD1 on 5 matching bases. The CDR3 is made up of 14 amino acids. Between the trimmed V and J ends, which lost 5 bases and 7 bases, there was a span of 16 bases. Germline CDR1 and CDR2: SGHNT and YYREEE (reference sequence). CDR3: CASSPGREGQPQHF. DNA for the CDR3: TGTGCCAGCAGTCCGGGACGGGAGGGCCAGCCCCAGCATTTT.

The CDR3 protein is CAWREPQGVQETQYF. The CDR3, as DNA: TGTGCCTGGAGGGAACCACAGGGGGTCCAAGAGACCCAGTACTTC. The chain joins TRBV30 to TRBJ2-5; TRBD1 agrees at 8 bases. Germline-derived CDR1 and CDR2 are GTSNPN and SVGIG (reference sequence). This CDR3 comprises 15 residues. V gave up 3 bases and J gave up 1 base; unmatched junction bases: 7.